Following are 21 T cell receptor beta chains from one sample sequenced in a study of radiotherapy plus CTLA-4 blockade in lung cancer. Profiling relied on immunoSEQ multiplex PCR, and the TCRdb table lists in-frame clones only, not all of them. The sample contains around 85,000 clones, approximately 86% of which appear only once. Specimen: peripheral blood, collected from a patient treated with radiotherapy plus ipilimumab. Receptors originate from a human donor with non-small cell lung cancer who had a partial response to radiotherapy plus ipilimumab.

The chain links TRBV5-4 to TRBJ1-4; possibly TRBD1 for D (5 bases). Trimming left V 3 bases short and J 3 bases short, with 18 bases between. Germline assignment: CDR1 SGHNT and CDR2 YYREEE (reference sequence). The CDR3 is made up of 17 amino acids. CDR3 bases: TGTGCCAGCAGCTCTCGGGGACTTTCGAACTCTAATGAAAAACTGTTTTTT. Translation: CASSSRGLSNSNEKLFF.

The chain links TRBV19 to TRBJ2-7; maybe TRBD1 (5 bases). The V gene lost 5 bases and the J gene lost 4 bases, with 18 bases spanning the gap. Germline values: CDR1 LNHDA, CDR2 SQIVND (reference sequence). There are 15 residues in the CDR3. The CDR3 loop reads CASSPDPGQLYEQYF. CDR3 bases: TGTGCCAGTAGTCCGGATCCCGGACAACTGTACGAGCAGTACTTC.

A single count supports this clone. The genes are TRBV7-8 and TRBJ2-3, with D possibly matching TRBD2 (6 bases). Per the germline V gene, CDR1 is SGHVS and CDR2 is FQNEAQ. The CDR3 consists of 13 residues. V gave up 5 bases and J gave up 7 bases, with 13 bases separating them. As DNA, the CDR3 is TGTGCCAGCAGCACATCGGGAGCTTATACGCAGTATTTT. Its translation: CASSTSGAYTQYF.

This clone was seen a few times. The rearrangement links TRBV7-2 to TRBJ2-2; TRBD2 might be the D (5 bases). Germline CDR1 and CDR2: SGHTA and FQGNSA. This CDR3 contains 14 residues. Trimming took 3 bases from V and 6 from J, leaving 11 bases between them. The CDR3 nucleotides are TGTGCCAGCAGCTTGGGTGGTAGCGCCGGGGAGCTGTTTTTT. This gives the protein CASSLGGSAGELFF.

The V gene is TRBV19, the J gene TRBJ1-1; a possible D gene is TRBD1 (6 bases). Per the germline V gene, CDR1 is LNHDA and CDR2 is SQIVND (reference sequence). CDR3 length: 12 residues. Trimming removed 6 bases from V and 8 bases from J, with 13 bases in between. CDR3 residues: CASRRQAYEAFF. CDR3 coding DNA: TGTGCCAGTAGGAGACAGGCGTACGAAGCTTTCTTT.

This clone was detected only once. The rearrangement links TRBV19 to TRBJ1-5, with 10 positions matching TRBD1. The CDR3 is made up of 16 amino acids. Trimming removed 8 bases from V and 2 bases from J; junction bases left unmatched: 9. Germline CDR1 is LNHDA and CDR2 is SQIVND (reference sequence). The CDR3 spells CASFATGTGGNQPQHF. In nucleotides, the CDR3 is TGTGCCAGTTTCGCCACCGGGACAGGGGGCAATCAGCCCCAGCATTTT.

The chain carries TRBV6-1 and TRBJ1-2; D is ambiguous. Germline CDR1 and CDR2: MNHNS and SASEGT. The CDR3 spans 13 residues. Trimming stripped 6 bases from V and 0 bases from J, with 8 bases between. The CDR3 reads CASSAGSNYGYTF. The CDR3 nucleotides are TGTGCCAGCAGCGCCGGTTCTAACTATGGCTACACCTTC.

The chain employs TRBV14 and TRBJ1-1; D not resolved. V was clipped by 1 base and J by 0 bases, with 18 bases between them. Per the germline V gene, CDR1 is SGHDN and CDR2 is FVKESK. The length of the CDR3 is 18 residues. The CDR3 sequence: CASSQGWAPSNLNTEAFF. Here the CDR3 DNA reads TGTGCCAGCAGCCAAGGTTGGGCTCCCTCTAACTTGAACACTGAAGCTTTCTTT.

The genes are TRBV7-8 and TRBJ1-5; 8 bases map to TRBD1. The CDR3 has 16 amino acids. The V gene end was trimmed by 1 base and the J gene end by 4 bases; junction bases not matched to a gene: 6. Germline assignment: CDR1 SGHVS and CDR2 FQNEAQ. The CDR3 reads CASSLEGTGNNQPQHF. The CDR3 DNA follows: TGTGCCAGCAGCTTAGAGGGGACAGGCAATAATCAGCCCCAGCATTTT. Full variable domain (outside the CDR3, taken from reference TRBV7-8 and TRBJ1-5): GAGVSQSPRYKVAKRGQDVALRCDPISGHVSLFWYQQALGQGPEFLTYFQNEAQLDKSGLPSDRFFAERPEGSVSTLKIQRTQQEDSAVYLCASSLEGTGNNQPQHFGDGTRLSIL.

V and J are TRBV28 and TRBJ2-7, with D tentatively TRBD2 (6 bases). The CDR3 covers 14 residues. Germline V CDR1 and CDR2: MDHEN, SYDVKM. V lost 1 base, J lost 4 bases, and 11 bases lay in between. This CDR3 reads CASSLFPGRYEQYF. The CDR3 nucleotides read TGTGCCAGCAGTTTATTTCCAGGGAGGTACGAGCAGTACTTC.

As to this clone: An end of the junction differs from the germline gene, which may be a read error. The chain combines TRBV6-5 with TRBJ1-3; TRBD1 aligns across 8 bases. Germline CDR1 MNHEY, CDR2 SVGAGI. This CDR3 contains 15 residues. CDR3 amino acids: CASSDSTGAGNTIYF. The CDR3 nucleotides read TGTGCCAGCAGTGACTCGACAGGGGCCGGAAACACCATATATTTT.

The chain couples TRBV28 to TRBJ2-7; TRBD1 might be the D (7 bases). CDR1 MDHEN and CDR2 SYDVKM come from the germline V gene. V was clipped by 5 bases and J by 2 bases, with 10 bases between them. The CDR3 contains 13 residues. CDR3 amino acids: CASSRGTAYEQYV. The CDR3, as DNA: TGTGCCAGCAGTCGCGGGACAGCCTACGAGCAGTACGTC.

The chain is built from TRBV27 and TRBJ2-5; D not certain. The CDR3 loop spans 13 amino acids. V lost 8 bases and J lost 2, with 12 bases in between. Germline CDR1 reads MNHEY; CDR2 reads SMNVEV (reference sequence). The CDR3 sequence is CASGRRKQETQYF. The CDR3 DNA reads as TGTGCCAGCGGGCGACGGAAACAAGAGACCCAGTACTTC.

The V call is TRBV30, the J call TRBJ1-4, with D unresolved. There are 13 residues in the CDR3. The V and J ends lost 5 bases and 4 bases respectively, with 11 bases between them. Germline CDR1 and CDR2: GTSNPN and SVGIG (reference sequence). The CDR3 DNA reads TGTGCCTGGGGATACGGGAGTAATGAAAAACTGTTTTTT. Translating gives CAWGYGSNEKLFF.

V gene TRBV18 combines with J gene TRBJ2-1; 8 positions agree with TRBD2. Germline V lookup: CDR1 KGHSH, CDR2 LQKENI. V lost 3 bases to trimming and J lost 6 bases; unmatched junction nucleotides: 7. The CDR3 sequence is 15 residues long. CDR3: CASSPRRGRPNEQFF. The CDR3 region has the DNA TGTGCCAGCTCACCGCGACGCGGGAGGCCCAATGAGCAGTTCTTC.

The chain joins TRBV6-1 to TRBJ2-7, with D possibly matching TRBD1 (6 bases). Deletions cut 4 bases from V and 2 bases from J, with 12 bases between. CDR1 is MNHNS and CDR2 is SASEGT in the germline V gene. This CDR3 is built from 14 residues. The CDR3: CASSGQEPPYEQYF. CDR3 bases: TGTGCCAGCAGTGGACAGGAGCCACCCTACGAGCAGTACTTC.

This chain uses TRBV14 with TRBJ1-3; 8 bases map to TRBD1. Per germline, CDR1 SGHDN and CDR2 FVKESK. J was trimmed by 0 bases and V by 0 bases; bases with no gene match: 13. CDR3 length: 20 residues. The CDR3 region is CASSQDRNRGRSRSGNTIYF. The DNA of the CDR3 is TGTGCCAGCAGCCAAGATCGGAACAGGGGGAGGTCACGCTCTGGAAACACCATATATTTT.

This chain links TRBV28 with TRBJ2-3; TRBD1 matches at 8 bases. Germline assignment: CDR1 MDHEN and CDR2 SYDVKM. This CDR3 is built from 13 residues. J gave up 4 bases and V 8 bases, and 5 bases lay outside the gene matches. DNA of the CDR3: TGTGCCAGCCGGAGACAGGGGTCAGATACGCAGTATTTT. Residues: CASRRQGSDTQYF.

This clone was seen a handful of times. The chain has TRBV15 and TRBJ1-2; D is uncertain. Germline-derived CDR1 and CDR2 are LNHNV and YYDKDF (reference sequence). The CDR3 totals 16 residues. The V end lost 2 bases, the J end lost 5 bases, and 18 bases lay between the germline ends. CDR3 in amino acids: CATSRTRTARLYGYTF. CDR3 nucleotides: TGTGCCACCAGCAGAACCCGGACTGCGAGGTTATATGGCTACACCTTC.

This clone has a handful of counts. The chain is built from TRBV7-3 and TRBJ1-2; weak D call: TRBD1 (6 bases). Germline assignment: CDR1 SGHTA and CDR2 FQGTGA. CDR3 size: 12 residues. Trimming stripped 3 bases from V and 14 bases from J, with 16 bases between. CDR3 amino acids: CASSFGDTALTF. The DNA for the CDR3 is TGTGCCAGCAGCTTCGGGGACACGGCGTTAACCTTC.

The CDR3 sequence is CASSEWTATGELFF. CDR3 in DNA: TGTGCCAGCAGCGAATGGACAGCTACCGGGGAGCTGTTTTTT. The V call is TRBV6-5, the J call TRBJ2-2, with TRBD1 as a possible D gene (6 bases). Trimming cost V 6 bases and J 5 bases, with 13 bases left between them. This CDR3 contains 14 residues. The germline gives CDR1 MNHEY, CDR2 SVGAGI.